This T cell receptor (beta chain) appears in the sequencing data of a study of blood T cell repertoires in COVID-19 (dated by TCRdb to the early 2020s). About the study as a whole: Samples from collaborators originated in the United States, Italy and Spain and spanned both the acute and convalescent phases of COVID-19. The material from the prospective study consisted of cDNA or gDNA derived from T cells, B-cell-depleted T cells, or PBMCs. Subjects who had been exposed to COVID-19, were actively infected with it, or had recovered from it provided the deeply sampled blood TCRbeta repertoires that made up the dataset. A freely available public database, intended as a resource for researchers studying the immune response to SARS-CoV-2, is where the repertoires were released. Samples were obtained from the ongoing ImmuneRACE study (first 160 participants) and from over 1,000 subjects provided by 6 global collaborators. The sample metadata nearly always contained a de-identified subject ID, COVID-19 status, age in years and sex. HLA class I and class II types, where available, came from metadata supplied by the sample provider rather than from assay-based typing. Beyond this particular receptor, the publication reports: How much clinical and demographic metadata was included differed by source and by participant, and the metadata was provided uncurated.

From cysteine to phenylalanine, the CDR3 is 16 amino acids long. Only the CDR3 DNA is retained, 48 bases long and in frame from the first base. The germline V gene specifies MNHGY as CDR1 and SVAAGI as CDR2. Trimming removed 2 bases from V and 0 bases from J, leaving 10 bases between the germline ends. Collaborating institutions collected whole blood in K2EDTA tubes following their own protocols. For TCRbeta analysis, collaborators shipped samples in one of three forms: frozen whole blood, isolated PBMCs, or DNA extracted from either of those sample types. Note on this clone: The target of this receptor is not known. No base-level quality is on record; no much larger clone is a single base apart.

TCRbeta CDR3 regions were amplified from genomic DNA by means of the immunoSEQ Assay, a bias-controlled multiplex PCR. The authors' pipeline ran thus. The number of nucleated cells in each sample was estimated by amplification of reference gene primers within the assay. To quantify the absolute abundance of each unique TCRbeta CDR3 rearrangement, sequence reads were collapsed and filtered. Productive Simpson clonality was computed per sample as the square root of Simpson's diversity index over productive rearrangements. TCRdb took over this immuneACCESS table, retaining in-frame rearrangements with V and J assigned. Such tables are incomplete; in checked studies, under half of the missing clones stem from an unresolved V gene, and the remainder is unexplained. That table is the source of V, J and clone size, and D and trimming were worked out from the DNA. The sample table holds 120,000 or so clones, of which approximately 90% were seen once. Less than 3.5% of the sample comes from the top ten.

Recombination connected TRBV6-9 to TRBJ2-2; D gene: possibly TRBD2, on 5 matching bases. Sequences were obtained from peripheral blood. This TCR came from a woman in her forties or fifties with acute or convalescent COVID-19. The CDR3 reads as follows: CASSYDEAANTGELFF. The sequenced DNA is TGTGCCAGCAGTTATGACGAAGCGGCGAACACCGGGGAGCTGTTTTTT.